These 16 T cell receptor beta chains originate from one sample sequenced in a study of control samples from healthy donors and cancer patients (TCRdb year 2020). To prepare the library, the immunoSEQ multiplex PCR assay was applied. The table was pulled from immuneACCESS by TCRdb, which kept in-frame rearrangements only. Such tables lose some clones; where checked, under half of the loss comes from unresolved V genes, and the rest has no known cause. This sample comprises roughly 100,000 clones, 83% of them detected only once. The ten largest clonotypes hold roughly an eighth of the sample. Sequencing was carried out using blood. Receptors originate from a woman in her forties or fifties in good health.

The genes are TRBV19 and TRBJ1-4; D remains ambiguous. The V gene lost 5 bases and the J gene lost 3 bases, with 7 bases spanning the gap. Germline V gene sequence: CDR1 LNHDA, CDR2 SQIVND (reference sequence). The CDR3 covers 13 residues. The CDR3 DNA sequence: TGTGCCAGTAGTTTACAGTCTAATGAAAAACTGTTTTTT. Residues: CASSLQSNEKLFF.

The chain recombines TRBV10-3 with TRBJ1-3, with 11 bases aligning to TRBD1. Germline CDR1 and CDR2: ENHRY and SYGVKD. Trimming at V came to 6 bases and at J to 5 bases, leaving 18 bases not matched to a gene. CDR3 size: 19 residues. DNA of the CDR3: TGTGCCATCAGCGAAGCTCCCGGGACAGGGGGTAGTATTAGAAACACCATATATTTT. Translation gives CAISEAPGTGGSIRNTIYF.

This chain links TRBV21-1 with TRBJ2-1; the table's D call of TRBD2 was not tested on the DNA. TRBV21-1 is a pseudogene. The CDR3 sequence is 18 residues long. The DNA of the CDR3 is TGTGCCAGCAGCAGCCGGACTTCCCTCTATACAACCTACAATGAGCAGTTCTTC. Its protein is CASSSRTSLYTTYNEQFF.

This chain links TRBV15 with TRBJ2-1; D possibly corresponds to TRBD2 (7 bases). Trimming shortened V by 0 bases and J by 7 bases, and 16 bases separated the two germline ends. Germline assignment: CDR1 LNHNV and CDR2 YYDKDF (reference sequence). CDR3 length equals 16 residues. CDR3 nucleotide sequence: TGTGCCACCAGCAGAGAAGTTCGGGGAGGGGGGAATGAGCAGTTCTTC. The encoded protein is CATSREVRGGGNEQFF.

The V and J genes are TRBV10-3 and TRBJ1-1; D not resolved. V was trimmed by 10 bases and J by 3 bases, leaving 12 bases between them. CDR3 length equals 12 residues. Germline V gives CDR1 ENHRY, CDR2 SYGVKD. DNA for the CDR3: TGTGCCAGCTCCGAGGGCTACACTGAAGCTTTCTTT. This gives the protein CASSEGYTEAFF.

Points on this clone: The same CDR3 can be traced to other DNA sequences in this sample. The rearrangement uses TRBV6-6 and TRBJ2-3; D is unclear. This CDR3 is 12 amino acids long. Per the germline V gene, CDR1 is MNHNY and CDR2 is SVGAGI (reference sequence). V was clipped by 2 bases and J by 6 bases, with 6 bases between them. The CDR3 loop is CASSYARDTQYF. The CDR3 region has the DNA TGTGCCAGCAGTTACGCGCGGGATACGCAGTATTTT.

This chain links TRBV27 with TRBJ2-6; D remains unclear. Trimming took off 3 bases at V and 0 bases at J, with 6 bases between the two ends. This CDR3 has 15 amino acids. Germline V gene sequence: CDR1 MNHEY, CDR2 SMNVEV (reference sequence). The CDR3 here is CASSFRNSGANVLTF. The CDR3, as DNA: TGTGCCAGCAGTTTCAGAAACTCTGGGGCCAACGTCCTGACTTTC.

The genes are TRBV5-6 and TRBJ1-2, with TRBD1 matching 8 bases. CDR3 length equals 14 residues. Trimming at V came to 3 bases and at J to 5 bases, leaving 6 bases not matched to a gene. Looked up from germline, CDR1 is SGHDT and CDR2 is YYEEEE. CDR3 loop: CASSSTGVYYGYTF. CDR3 DNA sequence: TGTGCCAGCAGCTCGACAGGGGTTTATTATGGCTACACCTTC.

This sequence joins TRBV24-1 and TRBJ2-3; D is possibly TRBD2 (6 bases). CDR1 is KGHDR, CDR2 SFDVKD, per germline. The CDR3 covers 18 residues. V dropped 4 bases and J dropped 3 bases, with 22 bases sitting between them. CDR3 amino acids: CATSDLPKDYIGTDTQYF. The CDR3 DNA reads as TGTGCCACCAGTGACCTCCCCAAGGACTACATTGGGACAGATACGCAGTATTTT.

The rearrangement links TRBV4-3 to TRBJ1-3; TRBD1 aligns across 7 bases. With 1 base clipped from V and 3 bases from J, the junction kept 3 bases outside the gene matches. The CDR3 covers 15 residues. The germline V gene encodes CDR1 LGHNA and CDR2 YSLEER. CDR3: CASSQATGYGNTIYF. The CDR3 nucleotides read TGCGCCAGCAGCCAAGCGACAGGGTATGGAAACACCATATATTTT.

J is TRBJ1-5 and V is TRBV18; the D is unclear. Trimming pared 6 bases from V and 6 bases from J, leaving 18 bases between. Germline lookup yields CDR1 KGHSH and CDR2 LQKENI. The CDR3 loop spans 15 amino acids. In DNA form, the CDR3 reads TGTGCCAGCTCTGCATTGGGTAAGGTAATTCAGCCCCAGCATTTT. This translates into CASSALGKVIQPQHF.

The rearrangement joins TRBV21-1 to TRBJ2-3; the table names TRBD2, a call not compared with the DNA. TRBV21-1 is classified as a pseudogene. This CDR3 has 16 amino acids. CDR3 region: CASVKTAGGSTDTQYF. Here the CDR3 DNA reads TGTGCCAGCGTCAAAACAGCGGGAGGAAGCACAGATACGCAGTATTTT.

The rearrangement links TRBV13 to TRBJ2-1, with TRBD2 identical over 11 bases. Germline V gives CDR1 PRHDT, CDR2 FYEKMQ (reference sequence). Losses at the gene ends were 8 bases for V and 0 bases for J; bases not matched to a gene: 15. The CDR3 covers 19 residues. CDR3 region: CASGPYGLAGSYSYNEQFF. For the CDR3, the DNA is TGTGCCAGCGGCCCATACGGACTAGCGGGCTCTTACTCCTACAATGAGCAGTTCTTC.

This clone has a single count. The chain recombines TRBV7-2 with TRBJ2-5, with a tentative D call TRBD2 (6 bases). The CDR3 extends over 15 amino acids. V was pared by 1 base and J by 1 base, with 10 bases between. Germline CDR1 is SGHTA and CDR2 is FQGNSA. As DNA, the CDR3 is TGTGCCAGCAGCTTAGACGGGAGAAGCCAAGAGACCCAGTACTTC. Amino acid sequence: CASSLDGRSQETQYF. The entire variable domain, with the rest obtained from reference TRBV7-2 and TRBJ2-5, is as follows: GAGVSQSPSNKVTEKGKDVELRCDPISGHTALYWYRQSLGQGLEFLIYFQGNSAPDKSGLPSDRFSAERTGGSVSTLTIQRTQQEDSAVYLCASSLDGRSQETQYFGPGTRLLVL.

The J gene is TRBJ2-2, the V gene TRBV5-1, with D unresolved. The CDR3 length is 14 residues. The V end lost 2 bases, the J end lost 4 bases, and 9 bases lay between the germline ends. Germline V gene data show CDR1 as SGHRS and CDR2 as YFSETQ. CDR3 coding DNA: TGCGCCAGCAGCTTCGTTAGAGGCACCGGGGAGCTGTTTTTT. This translates into CASSFVRGTGELFF.

V and J are TRBV19 and TRBJ1-5; D gene ambiguous. The ends were cut back, 4 bases at V and 4 bases at J, with 14 bases in the middle. This CDR3 has 15 residues. In germline, CDR1 is LNHDA, CDR2 SQIVND (reference sequence). The CDR3 nucleotides read TGTGCCAGTAGTAGAACCTTCCCCACGAATCAGCCCCAGCATTTT. It yields the protein CASSRTFPTNQPQHF.